The source of this T cell receptor beta chain is a study of radiotherapy plus CTLA-4 blockade in lung cancer. Profiling relied on immunoSEQ multiplex PCR, and the TCRdb table lists in-frame clones only, not all of them. The sample shows 90,000 or so clones, under 90% of them seen only once. Ipilimumab CTLA-4 blockade and focal radiation were given to patients with chemo-refractory metastatic non-small-cell lung cancer. V lost 7 bases to trimming and J lost 4 bases, with 5 bases between them. The CDR3 has 11 residues. Germline CDR1 is MNHEY and CDR2 is SVGAGI. The input for sequencing was peripheral blood, taken from a patient treated with radiotherapy plus ipilimumab. J is TRBJ1-3 and V is TRBV6-5; D not resolved. The TCR sequence derives from a human donor with non-small cell lung cancer who had stable disease on radiotherapy plus ipilimumab. The CDR3 DNA reads as TGTGCCAGCATTCTCGGAAACACCATATATTTT. Translation: CASILGNTIYF.